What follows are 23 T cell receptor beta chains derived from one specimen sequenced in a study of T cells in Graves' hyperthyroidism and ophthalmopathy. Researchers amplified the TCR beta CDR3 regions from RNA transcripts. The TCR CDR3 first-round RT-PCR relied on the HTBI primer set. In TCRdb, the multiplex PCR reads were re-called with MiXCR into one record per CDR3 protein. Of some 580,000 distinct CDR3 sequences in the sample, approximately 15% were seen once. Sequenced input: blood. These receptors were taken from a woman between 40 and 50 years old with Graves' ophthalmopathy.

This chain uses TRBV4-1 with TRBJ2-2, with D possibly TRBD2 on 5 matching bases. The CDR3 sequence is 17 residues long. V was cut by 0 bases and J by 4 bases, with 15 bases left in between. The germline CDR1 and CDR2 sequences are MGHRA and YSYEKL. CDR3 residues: CASSQDVVTAGTGELFF. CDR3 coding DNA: TGCGCCAGCAGCCAAGATGTGGTAACCGCGGGCACCGGGGAGCTGTTTTTT.

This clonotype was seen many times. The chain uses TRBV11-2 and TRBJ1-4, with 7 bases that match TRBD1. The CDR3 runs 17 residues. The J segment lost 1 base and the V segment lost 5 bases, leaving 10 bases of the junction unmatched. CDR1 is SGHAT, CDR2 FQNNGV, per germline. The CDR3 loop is CASSAYRGGKTNEKLFF. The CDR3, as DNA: TGTGCCAGCAGCGCGTACAGGGGAGGGAAAACTAATGAAAAACTGTTTTTT.

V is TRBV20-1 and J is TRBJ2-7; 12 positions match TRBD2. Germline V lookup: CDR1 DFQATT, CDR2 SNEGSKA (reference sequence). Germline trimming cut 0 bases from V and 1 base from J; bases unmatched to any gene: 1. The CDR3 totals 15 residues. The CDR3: CSARELAGGSYEQYF. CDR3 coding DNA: TGCAGTGCTAGAGAGCTAGCGGGAGGGTCCTACGAGCAGTACTTC.

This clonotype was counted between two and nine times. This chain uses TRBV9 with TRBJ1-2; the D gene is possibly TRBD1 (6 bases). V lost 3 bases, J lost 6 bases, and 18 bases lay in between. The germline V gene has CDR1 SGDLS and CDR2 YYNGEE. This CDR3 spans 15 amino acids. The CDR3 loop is CASSASGGGGDGYTF. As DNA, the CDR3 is TGTGCCAGCAGCGCCTCCGGGGGCGGGGGGGATGGCTACACCTTC.

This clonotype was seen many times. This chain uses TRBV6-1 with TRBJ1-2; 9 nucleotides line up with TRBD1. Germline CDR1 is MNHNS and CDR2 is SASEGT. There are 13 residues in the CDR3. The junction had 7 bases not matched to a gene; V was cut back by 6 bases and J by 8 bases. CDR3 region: CASRIQGAGGYTF. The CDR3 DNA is TGTGCCAGCAGGATACAGGGGGCGGGCGGCTACACCTTC.

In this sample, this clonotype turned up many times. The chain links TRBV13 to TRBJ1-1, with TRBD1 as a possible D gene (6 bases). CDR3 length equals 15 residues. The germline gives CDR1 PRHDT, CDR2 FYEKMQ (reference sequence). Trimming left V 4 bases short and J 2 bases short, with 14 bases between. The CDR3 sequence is CASSSLGHLNTEAFF. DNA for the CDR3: TGTGCCAGCAGCTCACTGGGACATTTAAACACTGAAGCTTTCTTT. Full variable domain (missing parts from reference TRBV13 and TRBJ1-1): AAGVIQSPRHLIKEKRETATLKCYPIPRHDTVYWYQQGPGQDPQFLISFYEKMQSDKGSIPDRFSAQQFSDYHSELNMSSLELGDSALYFCASSSLGHLNTEAFFGQGTRLTVV.

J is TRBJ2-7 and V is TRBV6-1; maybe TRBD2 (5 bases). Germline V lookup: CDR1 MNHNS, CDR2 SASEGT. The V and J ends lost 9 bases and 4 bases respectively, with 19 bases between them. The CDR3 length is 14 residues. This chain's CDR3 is CASREPRDGYEQYF. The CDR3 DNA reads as TGTGCCAGTAGGGAGCCACGAGACGGATACGAGCAGTACTTC.

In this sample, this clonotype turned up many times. The CDR3 region has the DNA TGTGCCTGGAGTAGCGGGGGGGCTCTCACAGATACGCAGTATTTT. It encodes CAWSSGGALTDTQYF. The chain employs TRBV30 and TRBJ2-3; 10 nucleotides match TRBD2. There are 15 residues in the CDR3. Trimming at V came to 2 bases and at J to 2 bases, leaving 4 bases not matched to a gene. From germline, CDR1 is GTSNPN and CDR2 SVGIG (reference sequence).

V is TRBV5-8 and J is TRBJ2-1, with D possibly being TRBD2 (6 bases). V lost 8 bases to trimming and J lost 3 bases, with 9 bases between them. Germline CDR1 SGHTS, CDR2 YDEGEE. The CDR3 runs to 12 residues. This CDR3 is CASPGDYNEQFF. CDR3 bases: TGTGCCAGTCCGGGGGACTACAATGAGCAGTTCTTC.

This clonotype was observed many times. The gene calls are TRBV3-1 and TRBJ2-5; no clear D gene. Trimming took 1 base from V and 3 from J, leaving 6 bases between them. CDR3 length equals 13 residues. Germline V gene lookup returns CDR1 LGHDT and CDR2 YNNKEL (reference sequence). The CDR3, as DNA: TGTGCCAGCAGCCAAGGCCTTAAAGAGACCCAGTACTTC. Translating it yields CASSQGLKETQYF.

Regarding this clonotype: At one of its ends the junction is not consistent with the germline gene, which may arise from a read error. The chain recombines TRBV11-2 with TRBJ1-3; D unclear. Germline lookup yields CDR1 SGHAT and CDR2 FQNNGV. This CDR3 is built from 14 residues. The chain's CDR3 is CASSSAHSGSTIYF. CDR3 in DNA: TGTGCCAGCAGCTCCGCTCACTCTGGAAGCACCATATATTTT.

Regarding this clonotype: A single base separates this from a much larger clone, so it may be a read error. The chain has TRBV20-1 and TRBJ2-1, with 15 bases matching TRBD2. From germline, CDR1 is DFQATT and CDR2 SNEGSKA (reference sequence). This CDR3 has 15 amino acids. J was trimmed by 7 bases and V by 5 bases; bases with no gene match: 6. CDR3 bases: TGCAGTGCTGGACTAGCGGGGGGGCCTCGGAATGAGCAGTTCTTC. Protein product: CSAGLAGGPRNEQFF.

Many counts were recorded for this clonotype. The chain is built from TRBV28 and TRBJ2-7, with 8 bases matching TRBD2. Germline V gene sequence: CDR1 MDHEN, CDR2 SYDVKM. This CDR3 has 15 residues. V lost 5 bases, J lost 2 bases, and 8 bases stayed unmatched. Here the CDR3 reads CASSLPGTRAYEQYF. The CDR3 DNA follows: TGTGCCAGCAGTCTGCCCGGGACTAGGGCCTACGAGCAGTACTTC. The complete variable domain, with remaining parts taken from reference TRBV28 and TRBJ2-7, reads DVKVTQSSRYLVKRTGEKVFLECVQDMDHENMFWYRQDPGLGLRLIYFSYDVKMKEKGDIPEGYSVSREKKERFSLILESASTNQTSMYLCASSLPGTRAYEQYFGPGTRLTVT.

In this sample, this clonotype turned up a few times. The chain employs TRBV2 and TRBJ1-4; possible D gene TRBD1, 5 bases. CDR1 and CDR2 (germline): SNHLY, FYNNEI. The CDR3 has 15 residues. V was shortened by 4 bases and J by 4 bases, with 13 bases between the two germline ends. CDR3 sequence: CASSVGGRGNEKLFF. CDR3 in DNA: TGTGCCAGCAGTGTCGGCGGTAGGGGTAATGAAAAACTGTTTTTT.

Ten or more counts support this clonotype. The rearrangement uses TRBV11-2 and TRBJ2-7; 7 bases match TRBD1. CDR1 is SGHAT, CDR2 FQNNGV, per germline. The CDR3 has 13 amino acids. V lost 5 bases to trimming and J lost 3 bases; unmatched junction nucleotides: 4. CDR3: CASSPGTDYEQYF. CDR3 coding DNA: TGTGCCAGCAGCCCCGGGACAGACTACGAGCAGTACTTC.

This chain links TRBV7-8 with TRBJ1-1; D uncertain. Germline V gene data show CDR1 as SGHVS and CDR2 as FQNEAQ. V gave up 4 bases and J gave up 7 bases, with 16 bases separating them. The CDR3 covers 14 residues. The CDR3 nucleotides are TGTGCCAGCAGCTCGAAGCGCGTACAGAGTGAAGCTTTCTTT. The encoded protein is CASSSKRVQSEAFF.

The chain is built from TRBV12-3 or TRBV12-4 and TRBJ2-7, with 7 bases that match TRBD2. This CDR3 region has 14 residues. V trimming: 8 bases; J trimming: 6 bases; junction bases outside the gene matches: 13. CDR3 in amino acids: CASASGTTFGEQYF. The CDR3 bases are TGTGCCAGCGCCTCCGGGACTACATTTGGCGAGCAGTACTTC.

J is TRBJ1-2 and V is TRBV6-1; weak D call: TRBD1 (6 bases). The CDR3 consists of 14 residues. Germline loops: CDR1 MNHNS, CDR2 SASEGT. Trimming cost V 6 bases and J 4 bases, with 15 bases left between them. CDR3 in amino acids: CASRPQGGGYGYTF. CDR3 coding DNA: TGTGCCAGCAGACCACAGGGAGGAGGCTATGGCTACACCTTC.

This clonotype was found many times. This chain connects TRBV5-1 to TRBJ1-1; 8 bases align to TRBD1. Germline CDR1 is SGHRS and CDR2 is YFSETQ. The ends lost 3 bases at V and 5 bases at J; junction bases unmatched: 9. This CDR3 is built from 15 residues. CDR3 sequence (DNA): TGCGCCAGCAGCTCCCTGAGTACAGGGGGAACTGAAGCTTTCTTT. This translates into CASSSLSTGGTEAFF.

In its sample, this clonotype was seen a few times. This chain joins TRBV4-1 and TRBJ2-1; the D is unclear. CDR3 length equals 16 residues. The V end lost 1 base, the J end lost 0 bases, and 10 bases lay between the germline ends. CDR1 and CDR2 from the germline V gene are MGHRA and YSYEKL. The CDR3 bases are TGCGCCAGCAGCCAAGCGGCGGAGAGCTCCTACAATGAGCAGTTCTTC. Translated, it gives CASSQAAESSYNEQFF.

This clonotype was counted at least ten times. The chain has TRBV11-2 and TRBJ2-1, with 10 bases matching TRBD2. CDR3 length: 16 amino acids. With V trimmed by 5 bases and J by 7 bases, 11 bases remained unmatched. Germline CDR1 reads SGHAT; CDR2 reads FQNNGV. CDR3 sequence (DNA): TGTGCCAGCAGCCCCCAACTAGCGGGGCTACTAAATGAGCAGTTCTTC. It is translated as CASSPQLAGLLNEQFF. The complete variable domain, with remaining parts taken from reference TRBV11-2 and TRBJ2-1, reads EAGVAQSPRYKIIEKRQSVAFWCNPISGHATLYWYQQILGQGPKLLIQFQNNGVVDDSQLPKDRFSAERLKGVDSTLKIQPAKLEDSAVYLCASSPQLAGLLNEQFFGPGTRLTVL.

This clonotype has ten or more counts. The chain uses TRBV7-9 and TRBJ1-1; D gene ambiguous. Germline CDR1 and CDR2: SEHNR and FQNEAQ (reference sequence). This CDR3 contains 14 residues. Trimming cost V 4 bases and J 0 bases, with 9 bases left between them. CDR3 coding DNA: TGTGCCAGCAGCTATGAAAGAATGAACACTGAAGCTTTCTTT. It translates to CASSYERMNTEAFF.

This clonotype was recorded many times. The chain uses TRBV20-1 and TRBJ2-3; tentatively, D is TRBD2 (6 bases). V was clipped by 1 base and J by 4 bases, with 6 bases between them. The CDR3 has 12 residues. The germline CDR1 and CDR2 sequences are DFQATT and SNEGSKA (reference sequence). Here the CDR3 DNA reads TGCAGTGCTAGAGGGAGGGCAGATACGCAGTATTTT. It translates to CSARGRADTQYF.